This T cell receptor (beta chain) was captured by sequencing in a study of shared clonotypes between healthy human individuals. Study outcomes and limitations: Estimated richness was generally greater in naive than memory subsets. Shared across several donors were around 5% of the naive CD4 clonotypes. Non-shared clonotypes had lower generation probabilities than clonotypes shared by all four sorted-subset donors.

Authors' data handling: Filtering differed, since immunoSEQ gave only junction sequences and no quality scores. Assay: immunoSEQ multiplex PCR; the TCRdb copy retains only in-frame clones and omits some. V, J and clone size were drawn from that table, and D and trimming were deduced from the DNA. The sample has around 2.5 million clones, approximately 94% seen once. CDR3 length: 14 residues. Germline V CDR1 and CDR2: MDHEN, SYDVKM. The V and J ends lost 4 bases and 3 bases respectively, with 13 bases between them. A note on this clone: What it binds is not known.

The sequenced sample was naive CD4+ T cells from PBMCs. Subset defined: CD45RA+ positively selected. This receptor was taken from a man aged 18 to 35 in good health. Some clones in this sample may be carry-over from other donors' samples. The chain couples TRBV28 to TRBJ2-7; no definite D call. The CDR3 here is CASSSPGQRYEQYF. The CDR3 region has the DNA TGTGCCAGCAGTTCCCCTGGGCAGCGCTACGAGCAGTACTTC.